These 17 T cell receptor beta chains share one sample of origin, sequenced in a study of T-cell memory formation after mild COVID-19. TCRdb re-analysed the 5' RACE reads in MiXCR, keeping a single row per CDR3 protein. The table has fewer than 150,000 distinct CDR3 sequences, about 17% seen once. The sample comprised PBMCs or a T cell subset sorted from them (not recorded which). The receptors originated from a man aged 18-30 years who had mild COVID-19 (a few samples of this study predate the infection). Cell type and time point are not known.

The V and J genes are TRBV28 and TRBJ1-1, with 11 bases fitting TRBD1. The CDR3 has 16 amino acids. With V trimmed by 3 bases and J by 5 bases, 8 bases remained unmatched. Looked up from germline, CDR1 is MDHEN and CDR2 is SYDVKM. CDR3 sequence: CASSFSGQGARTEAFF. The CDR3 nucleotides are TGTGCCAGCAGTTTCAGCGGACAGGGGGCGAGAACTGAAGCTTTCTTT.

This clonotype showed up just a few times. The chain carries TRBV6-5 and TRBJ2-5; D remains unclear. CDR3 length: 12 residues. V was trimmed by 6 bases and J by 8 bases, leaving 13 bases between them. Germline V gene data show CDR1 as MNHEY and CDR2 as SVGAGI. The CDR3: CASRASQDTQYF. CDR3 in DNA: TGTGCCAGCAGAGCTTCTCAGGATACCCAGTACTTC.

The chain is built from TRBV7-2 and TRBJ2-5, with 7 bases lining up with TRBD2. V shed 5 bases, J shed 5 bases, and the junction held 8 bases outside the gene matches. CDR1 is SGHTA and CDR2 is FQGNSA in the germline V gene. The CDR3 extends over 14 amino acids. The DNA for the CDR3 is TGTGCCAGCAGCCGGGACTACTTAAGTGAGACCCAGTACTTC. Protein sequence: CASSRDYLSETQYF.

The chain couples TRBV6-1 to TRBJ2-3; 9 positions agree with TRBD1. This CDR3 is 13 amino acids long. The germline V gene has CDR1 MNHNS and CDR2 SASEGT. V was clipped by 6 bases and J by 4 bases; unmatched bases: 2. The CDR3 loop is CASSRQGADTQYF. The CDR3 DNA follows: TGTGCCAGCAGCCGACAGGGGGCAGATACGCAGTATTTT.

The chain is built from TRBV7-9 and TRBJ2-1, with D perhaps matching TRBD1 (5 bases). The V gene lost 11 bases and the J gene lost 2 bases, with 7 bases spanning the gap. The germline V gene encodes CDR1 SEHNR and CDR2 FQNEAQ (reference sequence). The CDR3 spans 11 residues. CDR3 in amino acids: CAGAPYNEQFF. The CDR3 DNA reads as TGTGCCGGGGCTCCCTACAATGAGCAGTTCTTC.

The chain couples TRBV5-6 to TRBJ2-3; no clear D. The CDR3 extends over 13 amino acids. Germline V gives CDR1 SGHDT, CDR2 YYEEEE. Trimming cost V 0 bases and J 5 bases, with 7 bases left between them. The CDR3 reads CASSLAFGDTQYF. The CDR3 DNA reads as TGTGCCAGCAGCTTGGCGTTCGGAGATACGCAGTATTTT. The full variable domain, its missing parts supplied by reference TRBV5-6 and TRBJ2-3, is DAGVTQSPTHLIKTRGQQVTLRCSPKSGHDTVSWYQQALGQGPQFIFQYYEEEERQRGNFPDRFSGHQFPNYSSELNVNALLLGDSALYLCASSLAFGDTQYFGPGTRLTVL.

This clonotype has more than one count but fewer than ten. The chain links TRBV3-1 to TRBJ2-5; weak D call: TRBD2 (5 bases). CDR3 length equals 16 residues. Trimming left V 3 bases short and J 5 bases short, with 19 bases between. CDR1 and CDR2 from the germline V gene are LGHDT and YNNKEL (reference sequence). CDR3: CASSHYSGRGQETQYF. The CDR3 DNA is TGTGCCAGCAGCCATTACAGCGGTCGAGGCCAGGAGACCCAGTACTTC.

The rearrangement uses TRBV28 and TRBJ1-1; TRBD1 might be the D (5 bases). The CDR3 loop spans 13 amino acids. Germline V gives CDR1 MDHEN, CDR2 SYDVKM. The V end lost 7 bases, the J end lost 6 bases, and 15 bases lay between the germline ends. CDR3 in DNA: TGTGCCAGCACAGGCGGGGCGCCGGCTGAAGCTTTCTTT. Encoded protein: CASTGGAPAEAFF.

Only a few counts were recorded for this clonotype. The J gene is TRBJ1-2, the V gene TRBV6-2 or TRBV6-3; 11 nucleotides line up with TRBD1. Germline V gene lookup returns CDR1 MNHEY and CDR2 SVGEGT. The CDR3 sequence is 14 residues long. V lost 6 bases to trimming and J lost 3 bases; unmatched junction nucleotides: 3. Here the CDR3 DNA reads TGTGCCAGCAGAAGGACAGGGGGCGACTATGGCTACACCTTC. It specifies CASRRTGGDYGYTF.

This clonotype was observed at least ten times. This sequence joins TRBV5-1 and TRBJ1-1; a weak D match, TRBD1 (6 bases). This CDR3 comprises 17 residues. V lost 0 bases and J 0 bases, leaving 15 bases between the germline ends. From germline, CDR1 is SGHRS and CDR2 YFSETQ. The CDR3 region is CASSLGGPGGMNTEAFF. CDR3 coding DNA: TGCGCCAGCAGCTTGGGGGGTCCCGGGGGCATGAACACTGAAGCTTTCTTT.

In its sample, this clonotype was seen a few times. V gene TRBV4-2 combines with J gene TRBJ2-4, with D tentatively TRBD2 (5 bases). Looked up from germline, CDR1 is LGHNA and CDR2 is YNFKEQ. This CDR3 is built from 15 residues. Trimming stripped 1 base from V and 1 base from J, with 8 bases between. The DNA for the CDR3 is TGTGCCAGCAGCCAAGCAACGGGGGCCAAAAACATTCAGTACTTC. Amino acid sequence: CASSQATGAKNIQYF.

This clonotype has more than one count but fewer than ten. The chain uses TRBV18 and TRBJ2-2; D is tentatively TRBD1 or TRBD2 (6 bases each). The CDR3 covers 16 residues. Germline values: CDR1 KGHSH, CDR2 LQKENI. V was cut by 1 base and J by 2 bases, with 11 bases left in between. CDR3 loop: CASSPRTGANTGELFF. The CDR3 coding sequence is TGTGCCAGCTCACCACGCACGGGGGCTAACACCGGGGAGCTGTTTTTT.

This clonotype occurred a few times. Germline is not matched at one junction end, which may reflect a read error. The chain is built from TRBV20-1 and TRBJ2-5; D not resolved. CDR1 DFQATT and CDR2 SNEGSKA come from the germline V gene (reference sequence). The length of the CDR3 is 14 residues. CDR3 DNA sequence: TGCAGTGCTAGATACCCGGGCCGGCCAGAGGCCCAGTACTTC. This sequence encodes CSARYPGRPEAQYF.

Ten or more counts support this clonotype. This sequence joins TRBV11-2 and TRBJ2-7, with 8 bases matching TRBD1. V was pared by 5 bases and J by 6 bases, with 6 bases of the junction left unmatched. This CDR3 has 13 residues. Germline V CDR1 and CDR2: SGHAT, FQNNGV. The CDR3 reads CASSTTGVGEQYV. CDR3 nucleotide sequence: TGTGCCAGCAGCACGACAGGGGTAGGCGAGCAGTACGTC.

The V call is TRBV6-5, the J call TRBJ2-3; D not certain. Germline-derived CDR1 and CDR2 are MNHEY and SVGAGI. The CDR3 has 15 residues. Trimming took off 0 bases at V and 1 base at J, with 8 bases between the two ends. CDR3 coding DNA: TGTGCCAGCAGTTACTCGCAGGTGGGCACAGATACGCAGTATTTT. Translated: CASSYSQVGTDTQYF.

This clonotype was counted between two and nine times. The chain carries TRBV5-1 and TRBJ2-7, with 9 bases identical to TRBD1. The CDR3 totals 13 residues. After removal of 4 bases from V and 4 bases from J, the junction contained 3 bases not matched to a gene. Germline CDR1 SGHRS, CDR2 YFSETQ. CDR3 sequence reads: CASSRDREYEQYF. CDR3 bases: TGCGCCAGCAGCCGGGACAGGGAATACGAGCAGTACTTC.

This clonotype was seen a handful of times. CDR3 sequence: CASSLHAQPQHF. The DNA of the CDR3 is TGTGCCAGCAGCTTACATGCTCAGCCCCAGCATTTT. The J gene is TRBJ1-5, the V gene TRBV7-8; no clear D gene. Germline V gene data show CDR1 as SGHVS and CDR2 as FQNEAQ. The CDR3 runs 12 residues. Trimming took off 2 bases at V and 6 bases at J, with 5 bases between the two ends.